Below are 23 T cell receptor beta chains sequenced from a single sample in a study. TCRdb re-called the 5' RACE reads with MiXCR, one entry per CDR3 protein. Among about 23,000 distinct CDR3 sequences listed, more than 30% were seen once. Sequencing was done on a sample of tumor-infiltrating naive CD4+ T cells sorted from the breast tumor. Documented subset: naive CD4+ T cells, CD4+CD45RA+CD25-. The receptors originated from a female donor with breast cancer.

This clonotype has only a few counts. The chain joins TRBV7-9 to TRBJ2-1; D is uncertain. Per germline, CDR1 SEHNR and CDR2 FQNEAQ (reference sequence). The V gene lost 6 bases and the J gene lost 3 bases, with 6 bases spanning the gap. The CDR3 extends over 12 amino acids. This CDR3 reads CASSPDYNEQFF. The CDR3 region has the DNA TGTGCCAGCAGTCCGGACTACAATGAGCAGTTCTTC. The whole variable domain, filled in from reference TRBV7-9 and TRBJ2-1, reads DTGVSQNPRHKITKRGQNVTFRCDPISEHNRLYWYRQTLGQGPEFLTYFQNEAQLEKSRLLSDRFSAERPKGSFSTLEIQRTEQGDSAMYLCASSPDYNEQFFGPGTRLTVL.

Regarding this clonotype: A much more abundant neighbour one base away suggests this may be a read error. This chain joins TRBV5-1 and TRBJ2-5, with D uncertain. Germline V gene lookup returns CDR1 SGHRS and CDR2 YFSETQ. The CDR3 consists of 14 residues. The chain's CDR3 is CASSLVQNQEAQYF. The CDR3 coding sequence is TGCGCCAGCAGCTTGGTGCAGAACCAAGAGGCCCAGTACTTC.

This clonotype was seen just once. A read error may explain this, as a much larger clone is one base away. The rearrangement joins TRBV7-9 to TRBJ2-1, with TRBD2 identical over 7 bases. The germline CDR1 and CDR2 sequences are SEHNR and FQNEAQ (reference sequence). V trimming: 5 bases; J trimming: 8 bases; junction bases outside the gene matches: 18. CDR3 size: 17 residues. The CDR3 DNA follows: TGTGCCAGCAGCCCAAGGATAGCTTCTGGGCGGGGGTATGAGCAGTTCTTC. This sequence encodes CASSPRIASGRGYEQFF.

The J gene is TRBJ1-1, the V gene TRBV7-3; the D is unclear. Germline CDR1 reads SGHTA; CDR2 reads FQGTGA. Trimming left V 5 bases short and J 1 base short, with 14 bases between. The CDR3 contains 15 residues. CDR3 DNA sequence: TGTGCCAGCAGCCGCAAAGACCGGGCGAACACTGAAGCTTTCTTT. Protein product: CASSRKDRANTEAFF.

The chain combines TRBV3-1 with TRBJ2-3; 11 nucleotides line up with TRBD2. V shed 6 bases and J 5 bases; nucleotides not matched to a gene: 13. Germline V gene lookup returns CDR1 LGHDT and CDR2 YNNKEL (reference sequence). This CDR3 has 17 amino acids. Written as DNA, the CDR3 is TGTGCCAGCAGTCAAAGTGGCATAGCGGGAGGGCAAGATACGCAGTATTTT. It translates to CASSQSGIAGGQDTQYF.

This clonotype was observed a few times. This may come from a read error, since a much larger clone is one base off. The genes are TRBV5-1 and TRBJ2-7, with no clear D. The CDR3 spans 14 residues. Trimming shortened V by 0 bases and J by 3 bases, and 10 bases separated the two germline ends. Germline assignment: CDR1 SGHRS and CDR2 YFSETQ. The DNA for the CDR3 is TGCGCCAGCAGCTTGGGGGGTAGTCACTACGAGCAGTACTTC. Translated: CASSLGGSHYEQYF.

This clonotype was seen repeatedly, ten times or more. The chain joins TRBV10-1 to TRBJ2-2; D unclear. V dropped 6 bases and J dropped 7 bases, with 6 bases sitting between them. This CDR3 spans 11 amino acids. Germline V CDR1 and CDR2: WNHNN, SYGVQD (reference sequence). The CDR3 nucleotides are TGCGCCAGCAGCGCGAGCGGGGAGCTGTTTTTT. Translation gives CASSASGELFF.

This clonotype was counted at least ten times. The J gene is TRBJ1-1, the V gene TRBV6-5; 8 bases map to TRBD1. Germline CDR1 reads MNHEY; CDR2 reads SVGAGI. This CDR3 region has 15 residues. The V gene end was trimmed by 4 bases and the J gene end by 1 base; junction bases not matched to a gene: 5. As DNA, the CDR3 is TGTGCCAGCAGTTCTTACAGGGGGACGAACACTGAAGCTTTCTTT. The encoded protein is CASSSYRGTNTEAFF.

The sample holds a few counts of this clonotype. A read error may explain this, as a much larger clone is one base away. This chain joins TRBV5-1 and TRBJ2-6; no firm D call. V was trimmed by 2 bases and J by 5 bases, leaving 17 bases between them. Germline V lookup: CDR1 SGHRS, CDR2 YFSETQ. The CDR3 totals 17 residues. For the CDR3, the DNA is TGCGCCAGCAGCTTCACCGGGTTTGGTACTAGGGCCAACGTCCTGACTTTC. Its translation is CASSFTGFGTRANVLTF.

The chain uses TRBV29-1 and TRBJ2-2; no clear D. The CDR3 loop spans 12 amino acids. V shed 6 bases and J shed 3 bases, with 8 bases lying between them. Germline CDR1 is SQVTM and CDR2 is ANQGSEA. The DNA of the CDR3 is TGCAGCGTAAACGCCTACACCGGGGAGCTGTTTTTT. It is translated as CSVNAYTGELFF.

Of note for this clonotype: A much larger clone is a single base away; this may be a read error. The chain recombines TRBV5-1 with TRBJ2-3; no clear D gene. The CDR3 has 12 residues. CDR1 is SGHRS and CDR2 is YFSETQ in the germline V gene. For the CDR3, the DNA is TGCGCCAGCAGCGCGAGCACAGATACGCTGTATTTT. Protein sequence: CASSASTDTLYF.

This clonotype appeared many times. The chain is built from TRBV4-1 and TRBJ2-7; TRBD2 aligns across 12 bases. This CDR3 comprises 14 residues. Germline CDR1 MGHRA, CDR2 YSYEKL. V was pared by 3 bases and J by 4 bases, with 1 base of the junction left unmatched. This CDR3 is CASSQGLAGYEQYF. The CDR3 DNA reads as TGCGCCAGCAGCCAGGGACTAGCGGGTTACGAGCAGTACTTC.

This clonotype appeared many times. The chain has TRBV5-1 and TRBJ1-5, with 10 bases matching TRBD1. Germline trimming cut 0 bases from V and 3 bases from J; bases unmatched to any gene: 6. The CDR3 contains 17 residues. CDR1 is SGHRS, CDR2 YFSETQ, per germline. CDR3 DNA sequence: TGCGCCAGCAGCTTGGGACCGGGACAGGGGCCCAATCAGCCCCAGCATTTT. This sequence encodes CASSLGPGQGPNQPQHF.

This clonotype was counted many times. The chain uses TRBV6-1 and TRBJ1-5; 7 bases align to TRBD1. J was trimmed by 4 bases and V by 4 bases; bases with no gene match: 10. Germline V gives CDR1 MNHNS, CDR2 SASEGT. CDR3 size: 16 residues. As DNA, the CDR3 is TGTGCCAGCAGTGCCATTTTCGACAGGGAGAATCAGCCCCAGCATTTT. It is translated as CASSAIFDRENQPQHF.

This clonotype is medium-sized. The genes are TRBV6-6 and TRBJ1-6, with a weak D call TRBD1 (6 bases). CDR3 size: 17 residues. Germline V gene sequence: CDR1 MNHNY, CDR2 SVGAGI (reference sequence). V gave up 0 bases and J gave up 8 bases, with 17 bases separating them. The CDR3 region has the DNA TGTGCCAGCAGTTACTCCCTGGGTGTCAGGGGTGATTCACCCCTCCACTTT. It specifies CASSYSLGVRGDSPLHF.

A few counts support this clonotype. The rearrangement uses TRBV12-3 or TRBV12-4 and TRBJ2-1, with 13 positions matching TRBD2. V was clipped by 5 bases and J by 6 bases; unmatched bases: 7. There are 16 residues in the CDR3. The DNA of the CDR3 is TGTGCCAGCAGTGTAACACTAGCGGGAGGGCCCAATGAGCAGTTCTTC. Protein product: CASSVTLAGGPNEQFF.

By sample share, this clonotype is medium-sized. The chain employs TRBV6-6 and TRBJ1-4; perhaps TRBD1 as D (5 bases). Germline CDR1 MNHNY, CDR2 SVGAGI (reference sequence). Trimming left V 6 bases short and J 7 bases short, with 15 bases between. This CDR3 is built from 14 residues. The DNA for the CDR3 is TGTGCCAGCAGCACCGACGGGACCCTTGAAAAACTGTTTTTT. As protein: CASSTDGTLEKLFF.

The CDR3 protein is CASTPGGFNQPQHF. As DNA, the CDR3 is TGTGCCAGCACCCCCGGGGGGTTCAATCAGCCCCAGCATTTT. This rearrangement joins TRBV28 to TRBJ1-5, with a weak D call TRBD1 (5 bases). The CDR3 spans 14 residues. Germline loops: CDR1 MDHEN, CDR2 SYDVKM. Trimming pared 7 bases from V and 3 bases from J, leaving 13 bases between.

At least ten counts were recorded for this clonotype. The chain uses TRBV5-1 and TRBJ2-1; TRBD2 matches at 12 bases. The CDR3 has 15 amino acids. Trimming cost V 1 base and J 9 bases; bases outside gene matches: 5. Germline lookup yields CDR1 SGHRS and CDR2 YFSETQ. DNA for the CDR3: TGCGCCAGCAGCTTGTTTGGGACTAGCGGGTCTGAGCAGTTCTTC. Protein product: CASSLFGTSGSEQFF.

This clonotype turned up a few times. This chain connects TRBV18 to TRBJ2-1; D gene ambiguous. The V gene lost 1 base and the J gene lost 3 bases, with 4 bases spanning the gap. The CDR3 runs 13 residues. Germline values: CDR1 KGHSH, CDR2 LQKENI. This chain's CDR3 is CASSPRNYNEQFF. Written as DNA, the CDR3 is TGTGCCAGCTCACCACGAAACTACAATGAGCAGTTCTTC.

Concerning this clonotype: Germline and junction disagree at one end, which may indicate a read error. The chain uses TRBV29-1 and TRBJ1-1; D gene ambiguous. Germline assignment: CDR1 SQVTM and CDR2 ANQGSEA. The CDR3 extends over 12 amino acids. DNA of the CDR3: TGCAACGTTGATCGCATGAACACTGAAGCTTTCTTT. Encoded protein: CNVDRMNTEAFF.

The gene calls are TRBV6-5 and TRBJ2-1; 10 bases agree with TRBD2. The CDR3 sequence is 19 residues long. Per the germline V gene, CDR1 is MNHEY and CDR2 is SVGAGI. V lost 0 bases, J lost 0 bases, and 8 bases stayed unmatched. The DNA of the CDR3 is TGTGCCAGCAGTTACTCAGTGACTAGCGGGTCGAGCTCCTACAATGAGCAGTTCTTC. This encodes CASSYSVTSGSSSYNEQFF.

A remark on this clonotype: At one of its ends the junction is not consistent with the germline gene, which may arise from a read error. The CDR3 bases are TGTGCCAGCAGTGACGGACAGTCCCGATTTTGGAACACTGGAGCTTTCTTT. It translates to CASSDGQSRFWNTGAFF. The rearrangement uses TRBV6-6 and TRBJ1-1, with D maybe TRBD1 (6 bases). The V gene's germline CDR1 is MNHNY and CDR2 SVGAGI (reference sequence). There are 17 residues in the CDR3.